The 32 T cell receptor beta chains reported below all come from one sample, sequenced in a study of T cell changes during pregnancy in multiple sclerosis. Profiling relied on immunoSEQ multiplex PCR, and the TCRdb table lists in-frame clones only, not all of them. The sample consists of around 88,000 clones, about 91% of them appearing once. The sequencing here drew on peripheral blood, taken after pregnancy. The receptors come from a female donor in good health, enrolled as a control in a pregnancy study.

A word on this clone: Compared with germline, one end of the junction differs, possibly owing to a read error. The chain couples TRBV27 to TRBJ2-1; tentative D call: TRBD1 (5 bases). The length of the CDR3 is 11 residues. Per germline, CDR1 MNHEY and CDR2 SMNVEV (reference sequence). In DNA, the CDR3 is TGTACCAGCAGCATGGGGCGAGAGCAGTTCTTC. It translates to CTSSMGREQFF.

The V gene is TRBV5-6, the J gene TRBJ1-5; D may be TRBD1 (5 bases). V dropped 1 base and J dropped 6 bases, with 14 bases sitting between them. CDR3 size: 15 residues. The germline V gene has CDR1 SGHDT and CDR2 YYEEEE. The CDR3 DNA reads TGTGCCAGCAGCTTGTCAGGGTATTGGGGTCAGCCCCAGCATTTT. This translates into CASSLSGYWGQPQHF.

The chain couples TRBV19 to TRBJ2-5; D might be TRBD2 (5 bases). Trimming left V 7 bases short and J 4 bases short, with 13 bases between. CDR1 is LNHDA, CDR2 SQIVND, per germline (reference sequence). The CDR3 consists of 13 residues. The CDR3 region is CASTREWGETQYF. In DNA form, the CDR3 reads TGTGCCAGTACGAGGGAGTGGGGAGAGACCCAGTACTTC.

The V call is TRBV27, the J call TRBJ1-6; 7 bases are shared with TRBD1. This CDR3 region has 14 residues. Per germline, CDR1 MNHEY and CDR2 SMNVEV (reference sequence). The V and J ends lost 3 bases and 10 bases, in that order; junction bases with no gene match: 6. Here the CDR3 DNA reads TGTGCCAGCAGTTTGACAGGGTCGGGATCACCCCTCCACTTT. It translates to CASSLTGSGSPLHF.

This clone was observed a few times. The J gene is TRBJ2-4, the V gene TRBV30; a possible D gene is TRBD2 (6 bases). V was shortened by 2 bases and J by 10 bases, with 18 bases between the two germline ends. CDR1 is GTSNPN and CDR2 is SVGIG in the germline V gene (reference sequence). The CDR3 length is 14 residues. CDR3 DNA: TGTGCCTGGAGTCCACCGGGACTTGGGGGTATTCAGTACTTC. Its translation: CAWSPPGLGGIQYF.

This sequence joins TRBV2 and TRBJ2-2; weak D call: TRBD2 (6 bases). The CDR3 loop spans 14 amino acids. Per the germline V gene, CDR1 is SNHLY and CDR2 is FYNNEI. V lost 11 bases and J 4 bases, leaving 17 bases between the germline ends. In nucleotides, the CDR3 is TGTGCCGGGAACGGCGGGATTGGCACCGGGGAGCTGTTTTTT. Translating gives CAGNGGIGTGELFF.

The genes are TRBV5-1 and TRBJ2-7, with 8 bases lining up with TRBD1. The V gene end was trimmed by 1 base and the J gene end by 6 bases; junction bases not matched to a gene: 0. CDR1 is SGHRS, CDR2 YFSETQ, per germline. This CDR3 is 12 amino acids long. As DNA, the CDR3 is TGCGCCAGCAGCTTGACAGGGGGCGAGCAGTACTTC. Encoded protein: CASSLTGGEQYF.

The gene calls are TRBV5-5 and TRBJ2-2; 11 bases are shared with TRBD2. Germline V gene sequence: CDR1 SGHKS, CDR2 YYEKEE (reference sequence). CDR3 length equals 16 residues. Germline trimming cut 2 bases from V and 5 bases from J; bases unmatched to any gene: 5. The CDR3 region is CASSFSGGAGTGELFF. As DNA, the CDR3 is TGTGCCAGCAGCTTTAGCGGGGGGGCAGGAACCGGGGAGCTGTTTTTT. The whole variable domain, filled in from reference TRBV5-5 and TRBJ2-2, reads DAGVTQSPTHLIKTRGQQVTLRCSPISGHKSVSWYQQVLGQGPQFIFQYYEKEERGRGNFPDRFSARQFPNYSSELNVNALLLGDSALYLCASSFSGGAGTGELFFGEGSRLTVL.

The rearrangement uses TRBV19 and TRBJ1-2; 7 nucleotides align to TRBD1. From germline, CDR1 is LNHDA and CDR2 SQIVND (reference sequence). This CDR3 region has 14 residues. V was pared by 5 bases and J by 1 base, with 4 bases of the junction left unmatched. The CDR3 DNA reads TGTGCCAGTAGTCTGACAGGGCGTAACTATGGCTACACCTTC. It is translated as CASSLTGRNYGYTF.

The count of this clone is one. The J gene is TRBJ1-5, the V gene TRBV19; D is possibly TRBD1 (5 bases). The V end lost 5 bases, the J end lost 6 bases, and 11 bases lay between the germline ends. Germline V CDR1 and CDR2: LNHDA, SQIVND (reference sequence). The CDR3 consists of 13 residues. CDR3 sequence reads: CASSAKTVQPQHF. CDR3 coding DNA: TGTGCCAGTAGTGCCAAGACAGTTCAGCCCCAGCATTTT.

Here the CDR3 DNA reads TGTGCCAGCACCGGAGACCTAGCCAAAAACATTCAGTACTTC. Translation: CASTGDLAKNIQYF. The rearrangement joins TRBV6-5 to TRBJ2-4; unclear D gene. Germline V gene lookup returns CDR1 MNHEY and CDR2 SVGAGI. The CDR3 is 14 amino acids. V lost 7 bases to trimming and J lost 0 bases, with 10 bases between them.

The J gene is TRBJ1-2, the V gene TRBV19, with D unresolved. Germline-derived CDR1 and CDR2 are LNHDA and SQIVND (reference sequence). There are 13 residues in the CDR3. V was trimmed by 3 bases and J by 8 bases, leaving 13 bases between them. For the CDR3, the DNA is TGTGCCAGTAGTATGACCTCGCGGGGAGGCTACACCTTC. Its translation is CASSMTSRGGYTF.

The V and J genes are TRBV19 and TRBJ2-7, with TRBD1 matching over 10 bases. Germline CDR1 is LNHDA and CDR2 is SQIVND (reference sequence). The CDR3 has 14 residues. V lost 5 bases to trimming and J lost 6 bases; unmatched junction nucleotides: 7. Written as DNA, the CDR3 is TGTGCCAGTAGTCCACGGACAGGGGGAAGCGAGCAGTACTTC. Translating gives CASSPRTGGSEQYF.

This rearrangement joins TRBV19 to TRBJ1-2; 8 bases align to TRBD1. CDR1 is LNHDA, CDR2 SQIVND, per germline (reference sequence). The CDR3 covers 17 residues. V was clipped by 7 bases and J by 4 bases; unmatched bases: 17. Written as DNA, the CDR3 is TGTGCCAGTAATCTTTTGGGACAGGCCCCACCGGGCTATGGCTACACCTTC. Protein: CASNLLGQAPPGYGYTF.

The chain couples TRBV9 to TRBJ2-1, with 13 bases identical to TRBD2. The germline V gene has CDR1 SGDLS and CDR2 YYNGEE. The CDR3 sequence is 18 residues long. Unmatched junction bases numbered 6, after V lost 0 bases and J lost 3 bases. CDR3 protein: CASSVGGLAGAFYNEQFF. The DNA of the CDR3 is TGTGCCAGCAGCGTAGGAGGACTAGCGGGGGCCTTCTACAATGAGCAGTTCTTC.

The V gene is TRBV5-5, the J gene TRBJ2-5; 9 positions match TRBD1. Germline assignment: CDR1 SGHKS and CDR2 YYEKEE (reference sequence). The ends lost 7 bases at V and 7 bases at J; junction bases unmatched: 8. The CDR3 totals 13 residues. As DNA, the CDR3 is TGTGCCAGCGGGCGACAGGGACAGGGGACCCAGTACTTC. The encoded protein is CASGRQGQGTQYF.

The gene calls are TRBV6-6 and TRBJ1-2; D is possibly TRBD1 (5 bases). Looked up from germline, CDR1 is MNHNY and CDR2 is SVGAGI (reference sequence). Trimming took 7 bases from V and 0 from J, leaving 18 bases between them. The CDR3 has 16 residues. The CDR3 nucleotides read TGTGCCAGCAACCCCTTAACGGGGGGTACTAACTATGGCTACACCTTC. It yields the protein CASNPLTGGTNYGYTF.

The CDR3 DNA reads as TGTGCCAGCAGTTTAGATTTGGAGGCAGGCACTGAAGCTTTCTTT. Encoded protein: CASSLDLEAGTEAFF. The chain employs TRBV6-6 and TRBJ1-1; D not resolved. The CDR3 is 15 amino acids. V was shortened by 4 bases and J by 4 bases, with 16 bases between the two germline ends. Germline values: CDR1 MNHNY, CDR2 SVGAGI (reference sequence).

This clone was observed a single time. CDR3 coding DNA: TGTGCCAGCCATACAGGGACCGGGGAGCTGTTTTTT. This encodes CASHTGTGELFF. This chain joins TRBV2 and TRBJ2-2; possible D gene TRBD1, 6 bases. Germline assignment: CDR1 SNHLY and CDR2 FYNNEI. This CDR3 region has 12 residues. The V end lost 8 bases, the J end lost 5 bases, and 9 bases lay between the germline ends.

This chain joins TRBV5-6 and TRBJ1-4, with D tentatively TRBD1 (6 bases). In germline, CDR1 is SGHDT, CDR2 YYEEEE. This CDR3 contains 13 residues. Trimming took off 10 bases at V and 3 bases at J, with 13 bases between the two ends. Written as DNA, the CDR3 is TGTGCCTTCACAGGGTTATCTAATGAAAAACTGTTTTTT. Translating gives CAFTGLSNEKLFF.

J is TRBJ2-7 and V is TRBV5-1; D not resolved. Germline V lookup: CDR1 SGHRS, CDR2 YFSETQ. The length of the CDR3 is 13 residues. Trimming shortened V by 0 bases and J by 3 bases, and 7 bases separated the two germline ends. The CDR3 sequence: CASSLGTDYEQYF. CDR3 in DNA: TGCGCCAGCAGCTTGGGTACAGACTACGAGCAGTACTTC. The full variable domain, with the rest looked up from reference TRBV5-1 and TRBJ2-7, is KAGVTQTPRYLIKTRGQQVTLSCSPISGHRSVSWYQQTPGQGLQFLFEYFSETQRNKGNFPGRFSGRQFSNSRSEMNVSTLELGDSALYLCASSLGTDYEQYFGPGTRLTVT.

The chain carries TRBV28 and TRBJ2-1, with TRBD1 matching 9 bases. J gave up 2 bases and V 2 bases, and 7 bases lay outside the gene matches. CDR3 length: 17 residues. Germline CDR1 reads MDHEN; CDR2 reads SYDVKM. CDR3 sequence reads: CASSLEGTGLPYNEQFF. CDR3 DNA: TGTGCCAGCAGTTTAGAGGGGACAGGGTTACCCTACAATGAGCAGTTCTTC.

This chain joins TRBV7-9 and TRBJ1-1; 11 bases are shared with TRBD1. Germline assignment: CDR1 SEHNR and CDR2 FQNEAQ (reference sequence). The trim removed 5 bases at V and 6 bases at J, leaving 5 bases unmatched. CDR3 length equals 14 residues. The CDR3 reads CASSIGQGASEAFF. CDR3 coding DNA: TGTGCCAGCAGCATCGGACAGGGGGCTTCTGAAGCTTTCTTT.

This chain uses TRBV11-2 with TRBJ1-1, with 9 bases aligning to TRBD1. V gave up 0 bases and J gave up 2 bases; unmatched junction bases: 7. CDR1 and CDR2 from the germline V gene are SGHAT and FQNNGV. CDR3 length: 17 residues. This CDR3 is CASSLDGTGSVNTEAFF. The CDR3 coding sequence is TGTGCCAGCAGCTTAGACGGGACAGGGAGTGTAAACACTGAAGCTTTCTTT.

The J gene is TRBJ2-3, the V gene TRBV12-5; possible D gene TRBD2, 6 bases. CDR1 is LGHNT and CDR2 is FRNRAP in the germline V gene. Trimming cost V 7 bases and J 2 bases, with 10 bases left between them. CDR3 length: 13 residues. The CDR3, as DNA: TGTGCTAGTGTCTCGGGACTCACAGATACGCAGTATTTT. Its protein product is CASVSGLTDTQYF.

This chain joins TRBV7-9 and TRBJ2-5; 9 bases fit TRBD2. Per the germline V gene, CDR1 is SEHNR and CDR2 is FQNEAQ (reference sequence). CDR3 length: 14 amino acids. V lost 1 base and J lost 5; bases outside the gene matches: 2. For the CDR3, the DNA is TGTGCCAGCAGCTTAGTGGCGGGAGGGGAGACCCAGTACTTC. It specifies CASSLVAGGETQYF. Full variable domain (remainder filled in from reference TRBV7-9 and TRBJ2-5): DTGVSQNPRHKITKRGQNVTFRCDPISEHNRLYWYRQTLGQGPEFLTYFQNEAQLEKSRLLSDRFSAERPKGSFSTLEIQRTEQGDSAMYLCASSLVAGGETQYFGPGTRLLVL.

The chain recombines TRBV5-1 with TRBJ2-5; D unclear. This CDR3 region has 13 residues. Germline V gene lookup returns CDR1 SGHRS and CDR2 YFSETQ. V was shortened by 4 bases and J by 4 bases, with 11 bases between the two germline ends. The CDR3 reads CASSPLSLETQYF. CDR3 coding DNA: TGCGCCAGCAGCCCTCTCTCTTTAGAGACCCAGTACTTC.

This clone was seen only a few times. V and J are TRBV7-6 and TRBJ2-2; 7 bases are a match to TRBD1. Germline lookup yields CDR1 SGHVS and CDR2 FNYEAQ. V was pared by 4 bases and J by 4 bases, with 6 bases of the junction left unmatched. The CDR3 runs 15 residues. The CDR3 nucleotides read TGTGCCAGCAGCTCCGGGACAGCCTTCACCGGGGAGCTGTTTTTT. Amino acid sequence: CASSSGTAFTGELFF.

CDR3 protein: CASSRGQESQPQHF. The CDR3 bases are TGTGCCAGCAGCCGAGGACAGGAGAGCCAGCCCCAGCATTTT. The V and J genes are TRBV6-5 and TRBJ1-5; 7 bases agree with TRBD1. CDR1 MNHEY and CDR2 SVGAGI come from the germline V gene. This CDR3 spans 14 amino acids. The trim removed 6 bases at V and 7 bases at J, leaving 9 bases unmatched.

This clone has a handful of counts. This chain connects TRBV19 to TRBJ2-7; D perhaps matches TRBD1 (5 bases). This CDR3 comprises 12 residues. Trimming stripped 5 bases from V and 4 bases from J, with 9 bases between. Germline V CDR1 and CDR2: LNHDA, SQIVND (reference sequence). This chain's CDR3 is CASSANRYEQYF. For the CDR3, the DNA is TGTGCCAGTAGTGCGAACAGGTACGAGCAGTACTTC.

The V and J genes are TRBV2 and TRBJ2-7; D not resolved. Germline V gene data show CDR1 as SNHLY and CDR2 as FYNNEI. There are 10 residues in the CDR3. Trimming took 8 bases from V and 3 from J, leaving 5 bases between them. The CDR3: CASGNYEQYF. CDR3 in DNA: TGTGCCAGCGGCAACTACGAGCAGTACTTC.

The CDR3 loop reads CASGSGSWDEQFF. CDR3 DNA: TGTGCCAGCGGCAGCGGATCCTGGGATGAGCAGTTCTTC. V usage is TRBV6-5 and J usage is TRBJ2-1; the D gene is possibly TRBD2 (5 bases). This CDR3 has 13 amino acids. Per germline, CDR1 MNHEY and CDR2 SVGAGI. The V and J ends lost 8 bases and 8 bases respectively, with 16 bases between them.